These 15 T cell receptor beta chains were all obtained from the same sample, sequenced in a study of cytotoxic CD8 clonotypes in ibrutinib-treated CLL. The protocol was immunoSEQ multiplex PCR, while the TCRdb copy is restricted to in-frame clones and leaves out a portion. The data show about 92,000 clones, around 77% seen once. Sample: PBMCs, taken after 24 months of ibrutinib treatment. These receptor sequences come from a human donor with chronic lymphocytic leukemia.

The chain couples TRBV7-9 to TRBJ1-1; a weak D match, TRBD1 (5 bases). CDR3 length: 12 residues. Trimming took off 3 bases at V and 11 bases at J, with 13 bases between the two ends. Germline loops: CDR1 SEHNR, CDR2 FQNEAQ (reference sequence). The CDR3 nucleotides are TGTGCCAGCAGCTTTGGAGGGGCATCGGCTTTCTTT. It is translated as CASSFGGASAFF. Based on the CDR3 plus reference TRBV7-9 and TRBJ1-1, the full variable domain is DTGVSQNPRHKITKRGQNVTFRCDPISEHNRLYWYRQTLGQGPEFLTYFQNEAQLEKSRLLSDRFSAERPKGSFSTLEIQRTEQGDSAMYLCASSFGGASAFFGQGTRLTVV.

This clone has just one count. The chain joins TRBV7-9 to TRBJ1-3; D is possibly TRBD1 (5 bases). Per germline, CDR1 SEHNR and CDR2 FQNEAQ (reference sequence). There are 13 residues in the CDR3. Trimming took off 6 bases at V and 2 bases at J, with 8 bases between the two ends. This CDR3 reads CASSQGAGNTIYF. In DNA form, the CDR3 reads TGTGCCAGCAGTCAGGGTGCTGGAAACACCATATATTTT.

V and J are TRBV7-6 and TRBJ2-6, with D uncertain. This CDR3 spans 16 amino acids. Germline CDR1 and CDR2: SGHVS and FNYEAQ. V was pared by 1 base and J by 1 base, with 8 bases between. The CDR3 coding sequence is TGTGCCAGCAGCTTAGTTCCCAGTTCTGGGGCCAACGTCCTGACTTTC. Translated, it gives CASSLVPSSGANVLTF.

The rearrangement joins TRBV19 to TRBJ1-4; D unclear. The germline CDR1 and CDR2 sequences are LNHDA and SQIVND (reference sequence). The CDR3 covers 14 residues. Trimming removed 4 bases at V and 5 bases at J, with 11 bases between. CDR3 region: CASSKGGSNEKLFF. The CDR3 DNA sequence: TGTGCCAGTAGTAAGGGAGGGAGCAATGAAAAACTGTTTTTT.

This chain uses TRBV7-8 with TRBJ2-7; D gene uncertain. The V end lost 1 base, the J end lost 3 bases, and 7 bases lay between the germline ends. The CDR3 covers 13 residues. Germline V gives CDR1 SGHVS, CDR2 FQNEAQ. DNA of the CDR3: TGTGCCAGCAGCTTAGGGGTCCGCTACGAGCAGTACTTC. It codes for CASSLGVRYEQYF.

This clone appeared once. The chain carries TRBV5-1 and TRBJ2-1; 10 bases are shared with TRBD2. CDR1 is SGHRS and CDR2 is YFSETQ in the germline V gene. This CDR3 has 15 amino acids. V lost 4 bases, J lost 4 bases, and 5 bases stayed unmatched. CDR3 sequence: CASSQASGSYNEQFF. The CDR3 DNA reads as TGCGCCAGCAGCCAGGCTAGCGGGAGTTACAATGAGCAGTTCTTC.

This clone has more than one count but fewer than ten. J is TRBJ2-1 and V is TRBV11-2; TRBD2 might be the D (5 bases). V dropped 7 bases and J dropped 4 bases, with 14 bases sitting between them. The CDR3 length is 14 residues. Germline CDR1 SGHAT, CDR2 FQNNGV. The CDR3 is CASNYRTQYNEQFF. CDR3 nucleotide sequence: TGTGCCAGCAACTATAGGACTCAATACAATGAGCAGTTCTTC. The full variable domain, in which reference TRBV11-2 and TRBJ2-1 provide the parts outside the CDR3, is EAGVAQSPRYKIIEKRQSVAFWCNPISGHATLYWYQQILGQGPKLLIQFQNNGVVDDSQLPKDRFSAERLKGVDSTLKIQPAKLEDSAVYLCASNYRTQYNEQFFGPGTRLTVL.

The CDR3 here is CAIRGGLAGGQETQYF. DNA for the CDR3: TGTGCCATCAGGGGGGGACTAGCGGGTGGGCAAGAGACCCAGTACTTC. This chain joins TRBV10-3 and TRBJ2-5; 12 nucleotides agree with TRBD2. CDR1 is ENHRY, CDR2 SYGVKD, per germline. This CDR3 spans 16 amino acids. V trimming: 6 bases; J trimming: 2 bases; junction bases outside the gene matches: 7.

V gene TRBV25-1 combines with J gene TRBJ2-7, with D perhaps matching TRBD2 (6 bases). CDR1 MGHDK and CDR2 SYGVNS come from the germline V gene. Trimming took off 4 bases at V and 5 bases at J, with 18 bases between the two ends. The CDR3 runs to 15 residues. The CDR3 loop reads CASSGGMGRSNEQYF. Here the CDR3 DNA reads TGTGCCAGCAGTGGTGGCATGGGGAGGTCGAACGAGCAGTACTTC.

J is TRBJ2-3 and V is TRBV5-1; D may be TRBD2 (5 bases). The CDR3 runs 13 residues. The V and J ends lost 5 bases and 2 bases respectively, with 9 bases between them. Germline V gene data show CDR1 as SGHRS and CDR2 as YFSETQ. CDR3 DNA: TGCGCCAGCAGTGGACTCAACACAGATACGCAGTATTTT. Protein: CASSGLNTDTQYF. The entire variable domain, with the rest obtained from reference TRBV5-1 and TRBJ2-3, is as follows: KAGVTQTPRYLIKTRGQQVTLSCSPISGHRSVSWYQQTPGQGLQFLFEYFSETQRNKGNFPGRFSGRQFSNSRSEMNVSTLELGDSALYLCASSGLNTDTQYFGPGTRLTVL.

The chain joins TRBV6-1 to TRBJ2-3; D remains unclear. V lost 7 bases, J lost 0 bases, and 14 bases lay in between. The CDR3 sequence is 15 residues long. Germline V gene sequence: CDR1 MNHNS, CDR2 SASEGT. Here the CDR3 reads CASTEPTGSTDTQYF. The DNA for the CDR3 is TGTGCCAGCACCGAACCGACGGGCAGCACAGATACGCAGTATTTT.

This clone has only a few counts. The CDR3 DNA reads as TGTGCCAGCAGCTCAGGTGTGGGAGTTGAGACCCAGTACTTC. This encodes CASSSGVGVETQYF. This chain uses TRBV11-3 with TRBJ2-5; perhaps TRBD2 as D (5 bases). The CDR3 is made up of 14 amino acids. Germline V gene data show CDR1 as SGHNT and CDR2 as YENEEA. Trimming shortened V by 4 bases and J by 5 bases, and 14 bases separated the two germline ends. Looking up the rest from reference TRBV11-3 and TRBJ2-5 gives the full variable domain: EAGVVQSPRYKIIEKKQPVAFWCNPISGHNTLYWYLQNLGQGPELLIRYENEEAVDDSQLPKDRFSAERLKGVDSTLKIQPAELGDSAVYLCASSSGVGVETQYFGPGTRLLVL.

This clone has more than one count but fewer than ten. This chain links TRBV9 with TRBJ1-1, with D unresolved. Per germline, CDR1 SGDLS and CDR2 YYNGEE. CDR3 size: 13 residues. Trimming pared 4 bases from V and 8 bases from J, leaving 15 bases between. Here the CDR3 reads CASSPSPTAEAFF. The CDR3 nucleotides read TGTGCCAGCAGCCCCTCCCCCACAGCGGAAGCTTTCTTT. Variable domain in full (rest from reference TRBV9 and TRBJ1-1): DSGVTQTPKHLITATGQRVTLRCSPRSGDLSVYWYQQSLDQGLQFLIQYYNGEERAKGNILERFSAQQFPDLHSELNLSSLELGDSALYFCASSPSPTAEAFFGQGTRLTVV.

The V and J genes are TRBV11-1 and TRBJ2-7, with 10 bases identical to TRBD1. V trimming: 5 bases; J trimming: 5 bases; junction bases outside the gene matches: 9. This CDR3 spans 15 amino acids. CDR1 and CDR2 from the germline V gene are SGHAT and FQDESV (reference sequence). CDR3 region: CASSKSRDRGHEQYF. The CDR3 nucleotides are TGTGCCAGCAGCAAATCAAGGGACAGGGGCCACGAGCAGTACTTC.

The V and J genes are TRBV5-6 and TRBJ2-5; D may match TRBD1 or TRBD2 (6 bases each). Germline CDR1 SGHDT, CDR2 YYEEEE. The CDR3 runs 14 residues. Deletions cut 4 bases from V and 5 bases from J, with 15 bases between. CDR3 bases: TGTGCCAGCAGCATCCGGGGGCATGGGGAGACCCAGTACTTC. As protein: CASSIRGHGETQYF.